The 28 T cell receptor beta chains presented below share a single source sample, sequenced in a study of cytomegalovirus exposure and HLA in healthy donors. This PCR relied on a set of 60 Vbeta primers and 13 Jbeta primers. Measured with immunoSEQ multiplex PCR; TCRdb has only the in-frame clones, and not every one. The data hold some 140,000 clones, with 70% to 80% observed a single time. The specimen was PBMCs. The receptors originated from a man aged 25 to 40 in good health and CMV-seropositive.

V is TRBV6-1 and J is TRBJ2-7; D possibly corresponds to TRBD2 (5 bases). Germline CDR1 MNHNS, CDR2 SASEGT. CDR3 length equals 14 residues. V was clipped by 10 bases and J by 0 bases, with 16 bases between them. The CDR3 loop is CATLDSNLSYEQYF. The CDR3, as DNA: TGTGCCACCCTGGACTCAAACCTCTCCTACGAGCAGTACTTC.

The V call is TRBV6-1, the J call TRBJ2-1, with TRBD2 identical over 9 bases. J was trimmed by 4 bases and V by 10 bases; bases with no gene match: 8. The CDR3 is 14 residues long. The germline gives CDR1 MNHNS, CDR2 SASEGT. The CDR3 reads CATNSGSRYNEQFF. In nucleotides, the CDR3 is TGTGCCACCAATAGCGGGAGTAGGTACAATGAGCAGTTCTTC.

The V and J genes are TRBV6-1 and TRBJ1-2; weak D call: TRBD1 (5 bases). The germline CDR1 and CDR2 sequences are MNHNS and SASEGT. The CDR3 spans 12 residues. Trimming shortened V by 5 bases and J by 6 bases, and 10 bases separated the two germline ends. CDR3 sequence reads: CASSKGPHGYTF. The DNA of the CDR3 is TGTGCCAGCAGTAAGGGGCCTCATGGCTACACCTTC.

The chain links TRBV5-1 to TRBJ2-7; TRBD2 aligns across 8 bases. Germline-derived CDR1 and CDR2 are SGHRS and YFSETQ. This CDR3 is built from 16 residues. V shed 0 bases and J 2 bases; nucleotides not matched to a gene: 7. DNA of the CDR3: TGCGCCAGCAGCTTGGCCCAGAGCGGGAGCACCTACGAGCAGTACTTC. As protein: CASSLAQSGSTYEQYF. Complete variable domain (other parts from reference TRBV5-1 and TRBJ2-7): KAGVTQTPRYLIKTRGQQVTLSCSPISGHRSVSWYQQTPGQGLQFLFEYFSETQRNKGNFPGRFSGRQFSNSRSEMNVSTLELGDSALYLCASSLAQSGSTYEQYFGPGTRLTVT.

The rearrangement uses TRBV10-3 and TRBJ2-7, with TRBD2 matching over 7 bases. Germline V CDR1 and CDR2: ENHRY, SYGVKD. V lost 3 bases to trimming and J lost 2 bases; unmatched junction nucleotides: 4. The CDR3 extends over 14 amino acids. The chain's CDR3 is CAISDPSGAYEQYF. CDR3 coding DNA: TGTGCCATCAGTGATCCTAGCGGCGCCTACGAGCAGTACTTC.

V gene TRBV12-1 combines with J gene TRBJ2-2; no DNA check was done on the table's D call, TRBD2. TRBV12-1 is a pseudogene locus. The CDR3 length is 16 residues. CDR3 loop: CASSRTSGTNTGELFF. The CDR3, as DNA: TGTGCCAGCAGCCGAACTAGCGGGACGAACACCGGGGAGCTGTTTTTT.

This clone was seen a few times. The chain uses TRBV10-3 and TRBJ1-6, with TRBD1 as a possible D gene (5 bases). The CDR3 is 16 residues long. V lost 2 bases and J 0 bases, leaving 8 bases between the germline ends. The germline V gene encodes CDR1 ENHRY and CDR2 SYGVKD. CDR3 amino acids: CAISETGSSYNSPLHF. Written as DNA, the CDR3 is TGTGCCATCAGTGAGACAGGAAGCTCCTATAATTCACCCCTCCACTTT.

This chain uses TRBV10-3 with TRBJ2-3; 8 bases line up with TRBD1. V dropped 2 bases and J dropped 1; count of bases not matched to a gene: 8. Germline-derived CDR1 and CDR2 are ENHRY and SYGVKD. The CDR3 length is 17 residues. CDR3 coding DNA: TGTGCCATCAGTGAGCCTCCGCAGGGGGCGGGCACAGATACGCAGTATTTT. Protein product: CAISEPPQGAGTDTQYF.

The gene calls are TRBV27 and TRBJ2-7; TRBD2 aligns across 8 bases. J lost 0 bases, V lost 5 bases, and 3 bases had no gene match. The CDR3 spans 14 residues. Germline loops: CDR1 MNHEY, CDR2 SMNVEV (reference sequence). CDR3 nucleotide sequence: TGTGCCAGCAGTAAGCGGGGGAGCTCCTACGAGCAGTACTTC. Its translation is CASSKRGSSYEQYF.

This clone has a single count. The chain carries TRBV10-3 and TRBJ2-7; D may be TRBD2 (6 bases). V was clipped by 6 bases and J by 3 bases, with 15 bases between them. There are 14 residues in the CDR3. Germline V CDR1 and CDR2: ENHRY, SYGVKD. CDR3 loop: CAIRAVGRDYEQYF. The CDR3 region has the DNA TGTGCCATCAGGGCGGTGGGGCGGGACTACGAGCAGTACTTC.

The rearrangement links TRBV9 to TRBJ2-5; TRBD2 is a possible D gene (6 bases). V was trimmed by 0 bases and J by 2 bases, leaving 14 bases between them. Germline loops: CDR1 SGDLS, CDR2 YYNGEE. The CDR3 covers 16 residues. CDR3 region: CASSVVGSGRQETQYF. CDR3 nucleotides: TGTGCCAGCAGCGTAGTCGGTAGCGGAAGACAAGAGACCCAGTACTTC.

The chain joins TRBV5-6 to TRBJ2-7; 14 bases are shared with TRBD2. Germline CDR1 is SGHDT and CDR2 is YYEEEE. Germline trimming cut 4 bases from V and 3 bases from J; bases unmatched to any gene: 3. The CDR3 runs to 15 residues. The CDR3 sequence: CASSAGTSGSYEQYF. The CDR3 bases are TGTGCCAGCAGCGCCGGGACTAGCGGGAGCTACGAGCAGTACTTC. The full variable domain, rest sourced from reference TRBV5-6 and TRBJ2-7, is DAGVTQSPTHLIKTRGQQVTLRCSPKSGHDTVSWYQQALGQGPQFIFQYYEEEERQRGNFPDRFSGHQFPNYSSELNVNALLLGDSALYLCASSAGTSGSYEQYFGPGTRLTVT.

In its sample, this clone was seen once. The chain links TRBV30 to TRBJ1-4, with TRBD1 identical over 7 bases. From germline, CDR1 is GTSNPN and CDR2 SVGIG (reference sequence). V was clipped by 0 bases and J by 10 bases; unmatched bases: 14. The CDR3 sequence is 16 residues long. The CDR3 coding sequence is TGTGCCTGGAGTGTCTATCTAGGGGGCAAAAGGGGAAAACTGTTTTTT. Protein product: CAWSVYLGGKRGKLFF.

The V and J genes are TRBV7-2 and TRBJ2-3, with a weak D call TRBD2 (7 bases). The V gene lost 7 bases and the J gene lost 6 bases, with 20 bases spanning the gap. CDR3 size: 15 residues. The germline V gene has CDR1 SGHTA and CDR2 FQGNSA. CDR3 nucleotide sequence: TGTGCCAGCACCAACGGGGGCGGGGGTAGGGATACGCAGTATTTT. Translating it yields CASTNGGGGRDTQYF.

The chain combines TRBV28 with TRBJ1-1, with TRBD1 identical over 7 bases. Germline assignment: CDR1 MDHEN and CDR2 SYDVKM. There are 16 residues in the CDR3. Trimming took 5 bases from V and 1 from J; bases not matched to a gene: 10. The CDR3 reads CASSLLPAGGNTEAFF. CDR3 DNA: TGTGCCAGCAGTCTTTTACCGGCAGGGGGGAACACTGAAGCTTTCTTT.

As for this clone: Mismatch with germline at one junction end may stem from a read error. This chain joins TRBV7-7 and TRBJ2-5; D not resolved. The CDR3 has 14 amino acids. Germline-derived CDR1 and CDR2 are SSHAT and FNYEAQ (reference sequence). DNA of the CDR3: TGTGCTAGCAGCTTAGCTTTCAATTCAGAGACCCAGTACTTC. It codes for CASSLAFNSETQYF.

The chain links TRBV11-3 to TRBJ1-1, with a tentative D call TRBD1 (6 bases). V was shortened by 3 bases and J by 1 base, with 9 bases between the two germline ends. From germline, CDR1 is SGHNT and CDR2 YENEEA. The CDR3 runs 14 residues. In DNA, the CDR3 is TGTGCCAGCAGCTTGGGGGCCGGGAACACTGAAGCTTTCTTT. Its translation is CASSLGAGNTEAFF.

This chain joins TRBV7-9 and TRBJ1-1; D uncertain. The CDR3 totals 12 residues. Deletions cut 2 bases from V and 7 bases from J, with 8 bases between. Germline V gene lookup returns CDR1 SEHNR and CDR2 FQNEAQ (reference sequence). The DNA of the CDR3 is TGTGCCAGCAGCTTATCGAGCCTTGAAGCTTTCTTT. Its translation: CASSLSSLEAFF.

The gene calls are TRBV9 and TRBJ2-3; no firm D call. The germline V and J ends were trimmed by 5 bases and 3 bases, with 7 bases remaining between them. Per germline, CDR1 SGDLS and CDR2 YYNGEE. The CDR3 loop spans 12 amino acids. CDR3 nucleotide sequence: TGTGCCAGCAGTCTAGAGACAGATACGCAGTATTTT. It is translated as CASSLETDTQYF.

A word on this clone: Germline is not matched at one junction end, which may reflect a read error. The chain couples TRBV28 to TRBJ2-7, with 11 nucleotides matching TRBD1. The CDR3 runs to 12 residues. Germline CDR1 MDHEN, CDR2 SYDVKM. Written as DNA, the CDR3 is TGTGCCAGCAGACTCGGACAGGGGGCAATGAACTTC. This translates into CASRLGQGAMNF.

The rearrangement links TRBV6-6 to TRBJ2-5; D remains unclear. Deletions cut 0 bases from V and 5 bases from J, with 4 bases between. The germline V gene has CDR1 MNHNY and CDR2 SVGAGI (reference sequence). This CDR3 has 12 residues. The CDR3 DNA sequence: TGTGCCAGCAGTTACTCCGGGGAGACCCAGTACTTC. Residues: CASSYSGETQYF.

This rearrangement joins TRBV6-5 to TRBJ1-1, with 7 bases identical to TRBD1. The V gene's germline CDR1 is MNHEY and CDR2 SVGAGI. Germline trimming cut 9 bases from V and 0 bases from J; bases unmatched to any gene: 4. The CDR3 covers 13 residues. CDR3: CASWDSLNTEAFF. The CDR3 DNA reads TGTGCCAGTTGGGACAGCTTGAACACTGAAGCTTTCTTT.

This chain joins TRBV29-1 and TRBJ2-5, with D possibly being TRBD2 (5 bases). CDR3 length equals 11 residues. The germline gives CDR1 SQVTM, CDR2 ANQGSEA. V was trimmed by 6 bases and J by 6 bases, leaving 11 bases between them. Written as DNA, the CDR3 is TGCAGCGTGGCTAGCACCAAGACCCAGTACTTC. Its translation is CSVASTKTQYF.

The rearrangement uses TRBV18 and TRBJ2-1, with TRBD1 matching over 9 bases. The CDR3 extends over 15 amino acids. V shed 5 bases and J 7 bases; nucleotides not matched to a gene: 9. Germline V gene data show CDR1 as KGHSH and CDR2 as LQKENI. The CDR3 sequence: CASSTTGTGQNEQFF. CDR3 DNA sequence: TGTGCCAGCTCAACTACCGGGACAGGGCAAAATGAGCAGTTCTTC.

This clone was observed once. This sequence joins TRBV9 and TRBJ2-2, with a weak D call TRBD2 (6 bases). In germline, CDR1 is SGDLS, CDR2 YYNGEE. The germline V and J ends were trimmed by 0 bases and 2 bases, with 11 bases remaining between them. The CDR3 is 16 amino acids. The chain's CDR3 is CASSVELAENTGELFF. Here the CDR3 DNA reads TGTGCCAGCAGCGTAGAACTAGCCGAAAACACCGGGGAGCTGTTTTTT.

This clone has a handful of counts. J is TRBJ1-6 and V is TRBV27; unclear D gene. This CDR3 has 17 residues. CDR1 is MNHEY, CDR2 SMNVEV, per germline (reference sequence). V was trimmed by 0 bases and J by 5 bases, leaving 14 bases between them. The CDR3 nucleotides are TGTGCCAGCAGTTTATCCCCGTTGATAACAGATAATTCACCCCTCCACTTT. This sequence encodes CASSLSPLITDNSPLHF.

The CDR3 protein is CASRYHTDSFLYGYTF. The CDR3 coding sequence is TGTGCCAGCAGGTATCACACGGACAGTTTCCTCTATGGCTACACCTTC. The genes are TRBV6-6 and TRBJ1-2; perhaps TRBD1 as D (6 bases). Trimming removed 6 bases at V and 4 bases at J, with 21 bases between. The CDR3 consists of 16 residues. Germline loops: CDR1 MNHNY, CDR2 SVGAGI (reference sequence).

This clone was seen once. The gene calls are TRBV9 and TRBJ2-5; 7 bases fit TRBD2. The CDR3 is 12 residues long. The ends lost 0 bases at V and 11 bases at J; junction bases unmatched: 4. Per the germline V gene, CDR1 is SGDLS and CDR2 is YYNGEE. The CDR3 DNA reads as TGTGCCAGCAGCGTAGTGGGGGGGGAGCAGTACTTC. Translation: CASSVVGGEQYF.